The 27 T cell receptor beta chains reported below all come from one sample, sequenced in a study of blood T cell repertoires in COVID-19. Repertoires were generated with immunoSEQ multiplex PCR, while TCRdb's copy carries only in-frame clones and drops some. The table includes 110,000 to 150,000 clones, 84% detected once. The sample was peripheral blood. The receptors were gathered from a man aged 60 to 75 with active or convalescent COVID-19.

The V and J genes are TRBV6-5 and TRBJ2-7; 7 bases are a match to TRBD1. CDR1 is MNHEY and CDR2 is SVGAGI in the germline V gene. CDR3 length: 15 amino acids. V shed 7 bases and J 1 base; nucleotides not matched to a gene: 10. The CDR3 bases are TGTGCCAGCACCCCCCGGACAGGCGCGTCCTACGAGCAGTACTTC. Protein product: CASTPRTGASYEQYF.

CDR3 in DNA: TGTGCCAGCAGCCCCGGGGCGGGGTTAGGCACTGAAGCTTTCTTT. Translating it yields CASSPGAGLGTEAFF. This rearrangement joins TRBV9 to TRBJ1-1; tentatively, D is TRBD1 (5 bases). Looked up from germline, CDR1 is SGDLS and CDR2 is YYNGEE. The CDR3 runs 15 residues. With 4 bases removed from V and 4 bases from J, the gap between germline ends came to 17 bases.

The V and J genes are TRBV7-2 and TRBJ1-2; D is uncertain. This CDR3 spans 14 amino acids. Germline lookup yields CDR1 SGHTA and CDR2 FQGNSA. The germline V and J ends were trimmed by 6 bases and 4 bases, with 15 bases remaining between them. CDR3: CASRAGQEGYGYTF. The CDR3 nucleotides read TGTGCCAGCAGGGCGGGTCAAGAAGGCTATGGCTACACCTTC.

The gene calls are TRBV19 and TRBJ2-1; tentatively, D is TRBD2 (5 bases). The CDR3 sequence is 13 residues long. The V end was cut by 3 bases, the J end by 4 bases, with 7 bases between. The V gene's germline CDR1 is LNHDA and CDR2 SQIVND (reference sequence). As DNA, the CDR3 is TGTGCCAGTAGTATCTCGGGATACAATGAGCAGTTCTTC. Amino acid sequence: CASSISGYNEQFF. The full variable domain, rest sourced from reference TRBV19 and TRBJ2-1, is DGGITQSPKYLFRKEGQNVTLSCEQNLNHDAMYWYRQDPGQGLRLIYYSQIVNDFQKGDIAEGYSVSREKKESFPLTVTSAQKNPTAFYLCASSISGYNEQFFGPGTRLTVL.

This clone was detected once. The genes are TRBV18 and TRBJ2-7; 10 positions agree with TRBD1. CDR3 size: 16 residues. CDR1 is KGHSH, CDR2 LQKENI, per germline. With 3 bases clipped from V and 4 bases from J, the junction kept 9 bases outside the gene matches. This CDR3 is CASSPEWGQGIYEQYF. CDR3 coding DNA: TGTGCCAGCTCACCTGAGTGGGGACAGGGGATATACGAGCAGTACTTC.

The genes are TRBV27 and TRBJ1-6, with TRBD1 as a possible D gene (6 bases). V was trimmed by 6 bases and J by 5 bases, leaving 14 bases between them. The V gene's germline CDR1 is MNHEY and CDR2 SMNVEV (reference sequence). This CDR3 has 15 amino acids. As DNA, the CDR3 is TGTGCCAGCAGATCCCAGGGGTCGAATAATTCACCCCTCCACTTT. Encoded protein: CASRSQGSNNSPLHF.

This clone appeared a single time. The chain links TRBV7-2 to TRBJ2-1; D possibly corresponds to TRBD2 (6 bases). The CDR3 is made up of 15 amino acids. V was trimmed by 5 bases and J by 3 bases, leaving 14 bases between them. The germline V gene has CDR1 SGHTA and CDR2 FQGNSA. Written as DNA, the CDR3 is TGTGCCAGCAGCACCCTTGGAGGGAACTACAATGAGCAGTTCTTC. This translates into CASSTLGGNYNEQFF.

The V call is TRBV6-6, the J call TRBJ1-2; D possibly corresponds to TRBD1 (6 bases). This CDR3 contains 17 residues. The V gene lost 5 bases and the J gene lost 4 bases, with 23 bases spanning the gap. The germline V gene has CDR1 MNHNY and CDR2 SVGAGI (reference sequence). The CDR3 region has the DNA TGTGCCAGCAGTCTCGTGGGTGTGGGGGAGGGGGTCTATGGCTACACCTTC. Its translation: CASSLVGVGEGVYGYTF.

The genes are TRBV7-9 and TRBJ2-5; 7 bases match TRBD2. This CDR3 has 14 residues. Germline-derived CDR1 and CDR2 are SEHNR and FQNEAQ (reference sequence). Losses at the gene ends were 5 bases for V and 9 bases for J; bases not matched to a gene: 12. The DNA for the CDR3 is TGTGCCAGCAGCCACGCTGGACTAGGATGGTCCCAGTACTTC. This encodes CASSHAGLGWSQYF.

This chain connects TRBV7-9 to TRBJ2-7; TRBD1 agrees at 8 bases. J was trimmed by 6 bases and V by 5 bases; bases with no gene match: 9. This CDR3 is built from 14 residues. Germline V gene data show CDR1 as SEHNR and CDR2 as FQNEAQ (reference sequence). The CDR3 nucleotides are TGTGCCAGCAGCACAAGACAGGGGTATCGCGAGCAGTACTTC. This codes for CASSTRQGYREQYF.

The chain couples TRBV19 to TRBJ1-6; D is ambiguous. This CDR3 has 15 residues. The V gene lost 5 bases and the J gene lost 7 bases, with 15 bases spanning the gap. Germline assignment: CDR1 LNHDA and CDR2 SQIVND (reference sequence). The CDR3 DNA reads as TGTGCCAGTAGTGCCTACCCCACCACCAATTCACCCCTCCACTTT. Translated: CASSAYPTTNSPLHF. Drawing the rest from reference TRBV19 and TRBJ1-6, the complete variable domain is DGGITQSPKYLFRKEGQNVTLSCEQNLNHDAMYWYRQDPGQGLRLIYYSQIVNDFQKGDIAEGYSVSREKKESFPLTVTSAQKNPTAFYLCASSAYPTTNSPLHFGNGTRLTVT.

The chain links TRBV3-1 (or the pseudogene TRBV3-2) to TRBJ1-1; TRBD1 might be the D (6 bases). The CDR3 contains 13 residues. V was clipped by 5 bases and J by 6 bases, with 13 bases between them. Germline V gene data show CDR1 as LGHDT and CDR2 as YNNKEL (reference sequence). CDR3 residues: CASSRTDISEAFF. CDR3 DNA sequence: TGTGCCAGCAGCAGGACAGACATATCTGAAGCTTTCTTT.

The V and J genes are TRBV2 and TRBJ2-4, with 8 bases aligning to TRBD1. V trimming: 6 bases; J trimming: 3 bases; junction bases outside the gene matches: 1. The CDR3 spans 13 residues. CDR1 SNHLY and CDR2 FYNNEI come from the germline V gene. CDR3 residues: CASRGTGKNIQYF. CDR3 coding DNA: TGTGCCAGCAGAGGGACAGGCAAAAACATTCAGTACTTC.

The chain recombines TRBV30 with TRBJ2-7; no reliable D call. The CDR3 is 15 residues long. With 1 base removed from V and 2 bases from J, the gap between germline ends came to 15 bases. Germline V gene sequence: CDR1 GTSNPN, CDR2 SVGIG (reference sequence). The CDR3 reads CAWSGVSASTYEQYF. DNA of the CDR3: TGTGCCTGGAGTGGCGTGTCAGCGTCAACCTACGAGCAGTACTTC.

The rearrangement uses TRBV6-2 or TRBV6-3 and TRBJ2-7, with 12 bases aligning to TRBD2. CDR3 length equals 15 residues. Per germline, CDR1 MNHEY and CDR2 SVGEGT. Trimming took 6 bases from V and 2 from J; bases not matched to a gene: 5. The CDR3 loop reads CASSQRTSGTYEQYV. The CDR3 region has the DNA TGTGCCAGCAGCCAACGGACTAGCGGGACCTACGAGCAGTACGTC.

This clone was detected a few times. J is TRBJ1-2 and V is TRBV10-1; D uncertain. Trimming cost V 9 bases and J 4 bases, with 12 bases left between them. CDR3 length equals 12 residues. The V gene's germline CDR1 is WNHNN and CDR2 SYGVQD (reference sequence). CDR3 in amino acids: CARKRPLYGYTF. CDR3 in DNA: TGCGCCAGGAAGAGGCCGCTCTATGGCTACACCTTC.

J is TRBJ1-1 and V is TRBV30, with D possibly matching TRBD1 (6 bases). This CDR3 has 12 amino acids. From germline, CDR1 is GTSNPN and CDR2 SVGIG (reference sequence). Trimming took 5 bases from V and 10 from J, leaving 17 bases between them. The CDR3 DNA sequence: TGTGCCTGGGGGTATACAGGGAGAGGAGCTTTCTTT. The encoded protein is CAWGYTGRGAFF.

The CDR3 sequence is CASSSGLAGGLGETQYF. CDR3 in DNA: TGTGCCAGCAGCTCAGGACTAGCGGGGGGCCTAGGAGAGACCCAGTACTTC. The chain carries TRBV5-5 and TRBJ2-5, with 14 bases matching TRBD2. The germline gives CDR1 SGHKS, CDR2 YYEKEE (reference sequence). This CDR3 is built from 17 residues. The J segment lost 4 bases and the V segment lost 3 bases, leaving 8 bases of the junction unmatched. The whole variable domain, remainder taken from reference TRBV5-5 and TRBJ2-5, is DAGVTQSPTHLIKTRGQQVTLRCSPISGHKSVSWYQQVLGQGPQFIFQYYEKEERGRGNFPDRFSARQFPNYSSELNVNALLLGDSALYLCASSSGLAGGLGETQYFGPGTRLLVL.

The chain uses TRBV3-1 (or the pseudogene TRBV3-2) and TRBJ2-5; D not resolved. Trimming stripped 0 bases from V and 2 bases from J, with 16 bases between. The CDR3 spans 17 residues. Germline V gene lookup returns CDR1 LGHDT and CDR2 YNNKEL (reference sequence). CDR3 amino acids: CASSQDLRVGRQETQYF. The DNA for the CDR3 is TGTGCCAGCAGCCAAGATCTACGGGTAGGTCGGCAAGAGACCCAGTACTTC.

The chain combines TRBV14 with TRBJ2-3, with 13 positions matching TRBD2. In germline, CDR1 is SGHDN, CDR2 FVKESK. CDR3 size: 17 residues. Losses at the gene ends were 1 base for V and 2 bases for J; bases not matched to a gene: 3. The CDR3 sequence is CASSQVGLAGVTDTQYF. CDR3 bases: TGTGCCAGCAGCCAAGTTGGACTAGCGGGGGTCACAGATACGCAGTATTTT.

The chain is built from TRBV6-4 and TRBJ2-7; 8 positions match TRBD1. CDR3 size: 18 residues. The germline CDR1 and CDR2 sequences are MRHNA and SNTAGT. The V gene end was trimmed by 1 base and the J gene end by 0 bases; junction bases not matched to a gene: 11. The CDR3 DNA is TGTGCCAGCAGTGACTATGACAGGGGTTTCCACCTCTCCTACGAGCAGTACGTC. Its translation: CASSDYDRGFHLSYEQYV.

The chain has TRBV2 and TRBJ1-2; 8 nucleotides match TRBD1. The ends lost 6 bases at V and 3 bases at J; junction bases unmatched: 6. The length of the CDR3 is 14 residues. Germline V gene sequence: CDR1 SNHLY, CDR2 FYNNEI. The CDR3 DNA reads as TGTGCCAGCAGGCGACAGGGGATAGACTATGGCTACACCTTC. Protein product: CASRRQGIDYGYTF.

The chain combines TRBV27 with TRBJ1-5; D call uncertain. Between the trimmed V and J ends, which lost 6 bases and 0 bases, there was a span of 15 bases. This CDR3 contains 16 residues. The germline V gene encodes CDR1 MNHEY and CDR2 SMNVEV (reference sequence). The CDR3 DNA reads as TGTGCCAGCAGCCCTCGGAGGGCAGTTAGCAATCAGCCCCAGCATTTT. It codes for CASSPRRAVSNQPQHF.

In this sample, this clone turned up once. V gene TRBV7-9 combines with J gene TRBJ1-2; TRBD1 is a possible D gene (5 bases). This CDR3 has 16 amino acids. V dropped 5 bases and J dropped 0 bases, with 16 bases sitting between them. The germline gives CDR1 SEHNR, CDR2 FQNEAQ (reference sequence). The CDR3 loop reads CASSPLRQSSNYGYTF. The CDR3 coding sequence is TGTGCCAGCAGCCCATTGCGACAGTCTTCTAACTATGGCTACACCTTC.

The chain combines TRBV6-2 or TRBV6-3 with TRBJ2-7, with 10 bases lining up with TRBD2. Trimming removed 6 bases from V and 0 bases from J; junction bases left unmatched: 5. Germline CDR1 MNHEY, CDR2 SVGEGT. The CDR3 extends over 15 amino acids. CDR3 DNA: TGTGCCAGCAGCCTCACTAGCGGGGCCTCCTACGAGCAGTACTTC. Its translation is CASSLTSGASYEQYF.

V and J are TRBV30 and TRBJ1-4; 7 bases agree with TRBD1. V lost 3 bases to trimming and J lost 2 bases; unmatched junction nucleotides: 3. Germline V CDR1 and CDR2: GTSNPN, SVGIG (reference sequence). The CDR3 is made up of 14 amino acids. Here the CDR3 reads CAWRRQGTNEKLFF. The CDR3 DNA reads as TGTGCCTGGAGGAGACAGGGTACTAATGAAAAACTGTTTTTT. Filled out from reference TRBV30 and TRBJ1-4, the complete variable domain reads SQTIHQWPATLVQPVGSPLSLECTVEGTSNPNLYWYRQAAGRGLQLLFYSVGIGQISSEVPQNLSASRPQDRQFILSSKKLLLSDSGFYLCAWRRQGTNEKLFFGSGTQLSVL.

The CDR3 nucleotides read TGTGCCAGCAGCGTAGCCGAGGGGAGGGGGAAGGACAATGAGCAGTTCTTC. Its protein product is CASSVAEGRGKDNEQFF. The J gene is TRBJ2-1, the V gene TRBV9; possibly TRBD2 for D (7 bases). The V gene lost 0 bases and the J gene lost 5 bases, with 18 bases spanning the gap. The CDR3 has 17 residues. Looked up from germline, CDR1 is SGDLS and CDR2 is YYNGEE.